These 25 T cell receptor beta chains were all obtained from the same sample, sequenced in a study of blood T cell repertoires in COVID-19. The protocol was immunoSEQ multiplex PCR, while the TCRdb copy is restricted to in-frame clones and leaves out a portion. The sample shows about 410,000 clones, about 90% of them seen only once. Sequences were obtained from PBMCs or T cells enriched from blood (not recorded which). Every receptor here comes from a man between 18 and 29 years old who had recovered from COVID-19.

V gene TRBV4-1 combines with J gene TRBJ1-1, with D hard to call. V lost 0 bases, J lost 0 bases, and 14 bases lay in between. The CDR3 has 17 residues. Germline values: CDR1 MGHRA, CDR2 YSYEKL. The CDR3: CASSQDKRRPLNTEAFF. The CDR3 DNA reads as TGCGCCAGCAGCCAAGATAAGAGGCGTCCCCTGAACACTGAAGCTTTCTTT.

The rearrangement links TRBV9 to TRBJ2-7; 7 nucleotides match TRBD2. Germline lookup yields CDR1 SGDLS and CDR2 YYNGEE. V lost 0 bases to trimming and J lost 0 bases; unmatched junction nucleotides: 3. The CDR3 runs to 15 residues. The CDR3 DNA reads TGTGCCAGCAGCGTAGCCAGCGGGGCCTCCTACGAGCAGTACTTC. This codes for CASSVASGASYEQYF.

Here the CDR3 reads CSVDRGLQGTEAFF. CDR3 DNA: TGCAGCGTGGACAGGGGGCTGCAGGGCACTGAAGCTTTCTTT. The V call is TRBV29-1, the J call TRBJ1-1; 11 nucleotides line up with TRBD1. The germline V gene has CDR1 SQVTM and CDR2 ANQGSEA. J gave up 4 bases and V 6 bases, and 7 bases lay outside the gene matches. The CDR3 spans 14 residues.

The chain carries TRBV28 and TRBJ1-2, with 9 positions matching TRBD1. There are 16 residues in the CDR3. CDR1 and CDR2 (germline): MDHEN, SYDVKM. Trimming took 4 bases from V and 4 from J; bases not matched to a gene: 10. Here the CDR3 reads CASSSTGTGKGYGYTF. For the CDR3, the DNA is TGTGCCAGCAGTTCTACCGGGACAGGGAAGGGCTATGGCTACACCTTC.

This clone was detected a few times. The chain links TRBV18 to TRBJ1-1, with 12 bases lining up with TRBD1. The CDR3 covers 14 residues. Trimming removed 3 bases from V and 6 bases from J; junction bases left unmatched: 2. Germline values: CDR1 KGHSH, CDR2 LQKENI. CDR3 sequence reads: CASSPGQGASEAFF. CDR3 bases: TGTGCCAGCTCACCGGGACAGGGGGCCTCTGAAGCTTTCTTT.

CDR3 residues: CASSSGLTNEKLFF. In DNA, the CDR3 is TGTGCCAGCAGCTCGGGTCTAACTAATGAAAAACTGTTTTTT. The chain recombines TRBV11-2 with TRBJ1-4; D is ambiguous. Per germline, CDR1 SGHAT and CDR2 FQNNGV. The CDR3 loop spans 14 amino acids. V was trimmed by 4 bases and J by 1 base, leaving 7 bases between them.

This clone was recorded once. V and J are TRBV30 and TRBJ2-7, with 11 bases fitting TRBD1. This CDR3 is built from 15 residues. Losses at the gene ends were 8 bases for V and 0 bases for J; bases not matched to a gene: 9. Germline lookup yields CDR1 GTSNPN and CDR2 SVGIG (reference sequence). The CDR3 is CAGRTGTGGSYEQYF. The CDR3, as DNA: TGTGCCGGCCGCACCGGGACAGGGGGCTCCTACGAGCAGTACTTC.

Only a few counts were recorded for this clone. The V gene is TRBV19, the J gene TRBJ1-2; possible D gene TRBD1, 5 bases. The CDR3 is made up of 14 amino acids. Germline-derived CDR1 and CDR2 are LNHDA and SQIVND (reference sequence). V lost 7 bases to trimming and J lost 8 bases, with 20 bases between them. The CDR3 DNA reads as TGTGCCAGTACCCCGAAAAGTGGGGCTGGCGGCTACACCTTC. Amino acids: CASTPKSGAGGYTF.

Here the CDR3 DNA reads TGCAGCGTTGAACTCCGCAGGGGGCATGGCTACACCTTC. Protein sequence: CSVELRRGHGYTF. The rearrangement joins TRBV29-1 to TRBJ1-2; 8 bases are a match to TRBD1. This CDR3 spans 13 amino acids. Germline V CDR1 and CDR2: SQVTM, ANQGSEA. Germline trimming cut 2 bases from V and 6 bases from J; bases unmatched to any gene: 5.

The CDR3 is CASSTTGTGAYEQYF. The CDR3 nucleotides read TGCGCCAGCAGCACCACCGGGACAGGGGCCTACGAGCAGTACTTC. The V and J genes are TRBV5-1 and TRBJ2-7, with 10 bases matching TRBD1. CDR3 length equals 15 residues. The germline V gene encodes CDR1 SGHRS and CDR2 YFSETQ. V gave up 4 bases and J gave up 2 bases; unmatched junction bases: 6.

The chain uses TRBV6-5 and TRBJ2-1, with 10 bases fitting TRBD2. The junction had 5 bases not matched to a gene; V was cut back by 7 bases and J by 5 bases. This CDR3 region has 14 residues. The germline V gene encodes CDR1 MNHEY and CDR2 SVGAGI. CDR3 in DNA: TGTGCCAGCACCCTAGCGGGAGTCCACAATGAGCAGTTCTTC. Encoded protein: CASTLAGVHNEQFF.

Here the CDR3 DNA reads TGTGCCAGCAGTTTATCGGCCTCCGGGACTAGTTTCGGTGAGCAGTTCTTC. As protein: CASSLSASGTSFGEQFF. This chain uses TRBV28 with TRBJ2-1, with 8 bases identical to TRBD2. Germline CDR1 reads MDHEN; CDR2 reads SYDVKM. The junction had 14 bases not matched to a gene; V was cut back by 1 base and J by 9 bases. The CDR3 spans 17 residues.

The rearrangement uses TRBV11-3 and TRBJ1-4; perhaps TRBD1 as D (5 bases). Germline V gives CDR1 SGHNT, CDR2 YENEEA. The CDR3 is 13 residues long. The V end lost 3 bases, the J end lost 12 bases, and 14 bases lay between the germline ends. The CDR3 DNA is TGTGCCAGCAGCTTGGGTCGGGGGAGAGAACTGTTTTTT. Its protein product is CASSLGRGRELFF.

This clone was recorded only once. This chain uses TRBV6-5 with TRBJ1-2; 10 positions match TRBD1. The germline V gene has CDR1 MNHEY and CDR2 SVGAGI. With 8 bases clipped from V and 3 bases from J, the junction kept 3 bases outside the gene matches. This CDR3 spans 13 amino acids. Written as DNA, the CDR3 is TGTGCCAGCGGACAGGGGGAACACTATGGCTACACCTTC. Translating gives CASGQGEHYGYTF.

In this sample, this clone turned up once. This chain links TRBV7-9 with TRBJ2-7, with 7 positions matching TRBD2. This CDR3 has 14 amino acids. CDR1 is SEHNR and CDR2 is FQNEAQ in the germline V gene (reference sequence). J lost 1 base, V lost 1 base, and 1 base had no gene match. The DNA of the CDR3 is TGTGCCAGCAGCTTAGGGGACTATTCCTACGAGCAGTACTTC. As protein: CASSLGDYSYEQYF.

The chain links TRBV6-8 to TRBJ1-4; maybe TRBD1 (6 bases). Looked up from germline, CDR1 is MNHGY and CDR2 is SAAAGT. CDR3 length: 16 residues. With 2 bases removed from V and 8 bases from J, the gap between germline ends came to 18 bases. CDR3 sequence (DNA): TGTGCCAGCAGTTACCCATCAGGCAGGGGTAAAGAAAAACTGTTTTTT. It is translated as CASSYPSGRGKEKLFF.

The CDR3 spells CASSLPPGSSYEQYF. In DNA form, the CDR3 reads TGTGCCAGCAGCTTACCGCCGGGGAGCTCCTACGAGCAGTACTTC. J is TRBJ2-7 and V is TRBV7-2, with D maybe TRBD2 (5 bases). The V and J ends lost 2 bases and 0 bases respectively, with 11 bases between them. The CDR3 has 15 residues. Germline CDR1 SGHTA, CDR2 FQGNSA.

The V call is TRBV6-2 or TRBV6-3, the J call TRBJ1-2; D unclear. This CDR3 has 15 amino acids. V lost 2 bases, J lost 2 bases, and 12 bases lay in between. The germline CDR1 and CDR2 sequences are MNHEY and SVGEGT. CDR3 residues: CASSYLRGSNYGYTF. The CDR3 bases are TGTGCCAGCAGTTACCTACGAGGGTCCAACTATGGCTACACCTTC.

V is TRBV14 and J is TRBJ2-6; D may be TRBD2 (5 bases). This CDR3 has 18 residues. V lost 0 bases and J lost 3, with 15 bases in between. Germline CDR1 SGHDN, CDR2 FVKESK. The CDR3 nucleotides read TGTGCCAGCAGCCAAGATCTTCAGATGGCGGGTGGGGCCAACGTCCTGACTTTC. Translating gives CASSQDLQMAGGANVLTF. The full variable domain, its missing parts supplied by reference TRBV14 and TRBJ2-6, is EAGVTQFPSHSVIEKGQTVTLRCDPISGHDNLYWYRRVMGKEIKFLLHFVKESKQDESGMPNNRFLAERTGGTYSTLKVQPAELEDSGVYFCASSQDLQMAGGANVLTFGAGSRLTVL.

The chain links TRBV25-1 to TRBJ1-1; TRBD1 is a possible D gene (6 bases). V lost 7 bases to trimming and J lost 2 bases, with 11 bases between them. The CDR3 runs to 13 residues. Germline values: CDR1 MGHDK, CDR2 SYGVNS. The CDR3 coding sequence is TGTGCCAGCACAAAACAGGGTAACACTGAAGCTTTCTTT. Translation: CASTKQGNTEAFF.

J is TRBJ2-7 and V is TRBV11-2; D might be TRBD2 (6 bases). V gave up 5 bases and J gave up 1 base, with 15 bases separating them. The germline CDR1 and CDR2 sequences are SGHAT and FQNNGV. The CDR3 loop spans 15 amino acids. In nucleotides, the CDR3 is TGTGCCAGCAGCGGGACTGGGGCCCTGTCCTACGAGCAGTACTTC. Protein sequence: CASSGTGALSYEQYF.

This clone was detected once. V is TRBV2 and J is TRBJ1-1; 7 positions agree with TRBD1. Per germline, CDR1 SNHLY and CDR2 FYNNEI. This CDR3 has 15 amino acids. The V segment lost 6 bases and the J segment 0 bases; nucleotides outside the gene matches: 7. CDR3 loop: CASRKDRILNTEAFF. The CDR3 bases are TGTGCCAGCAGGAAGGACAGGATCTTGAACACTGAAGCTTTCTTT.

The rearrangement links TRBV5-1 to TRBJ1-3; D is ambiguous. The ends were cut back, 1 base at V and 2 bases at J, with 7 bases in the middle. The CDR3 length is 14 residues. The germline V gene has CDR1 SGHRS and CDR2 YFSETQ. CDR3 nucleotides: TGCGCCAGCAGCTTGACAGCTACTGGAAACACCATATATTTT. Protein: CASSLTATGNTIYF.

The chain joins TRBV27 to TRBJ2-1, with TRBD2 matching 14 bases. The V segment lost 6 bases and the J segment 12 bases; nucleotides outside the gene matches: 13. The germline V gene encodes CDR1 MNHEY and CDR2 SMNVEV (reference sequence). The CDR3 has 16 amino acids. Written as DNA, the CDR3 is TGTGCCAGCAGGTCATCCGGGACTAGCGGGAGCCAGGCGCAGTTCTTC. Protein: CASRSSGTSGSQAQFF.

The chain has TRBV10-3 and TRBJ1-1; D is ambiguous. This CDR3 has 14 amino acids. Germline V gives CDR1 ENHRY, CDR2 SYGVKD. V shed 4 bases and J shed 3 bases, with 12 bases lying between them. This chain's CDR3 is CAISGWESDTEAFF. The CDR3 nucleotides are TGTGCCATCAGTGGATGGGAGTCTGACACTGAAGCTTTCTTT.